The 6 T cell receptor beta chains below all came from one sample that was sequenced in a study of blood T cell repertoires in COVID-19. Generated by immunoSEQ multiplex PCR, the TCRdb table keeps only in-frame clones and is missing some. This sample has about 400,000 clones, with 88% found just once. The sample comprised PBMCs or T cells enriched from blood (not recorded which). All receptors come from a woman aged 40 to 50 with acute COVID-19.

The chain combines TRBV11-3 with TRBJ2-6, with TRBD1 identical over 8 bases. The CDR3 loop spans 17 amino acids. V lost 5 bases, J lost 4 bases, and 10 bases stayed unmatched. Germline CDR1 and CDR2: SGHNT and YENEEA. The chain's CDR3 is CASSPGTGGGGANVLTF. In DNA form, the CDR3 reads TGTGCCAGCAGCCCCGGTACAGGGGGAGGCGGGGCCAACGTCCTGACTTTC.

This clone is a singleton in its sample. CDR3 residues: CAWSVGRDVGQPQHF. CDR3 coding DNA: TGTGCCTGGAGTGTGGGCCGAGATGTCGGTCAGCCCCAGCATTTT. The rearrangement links TRBV30 to TRBJ1-5; D is ambiguous. V shed 0 bases and J shed 6 bases, with 15 bases lying between them. Germline assignment: CDR1 GTSNPN and CDR2 SVGIG (reference sequence). The CDR3 sequence is 15 residues long.

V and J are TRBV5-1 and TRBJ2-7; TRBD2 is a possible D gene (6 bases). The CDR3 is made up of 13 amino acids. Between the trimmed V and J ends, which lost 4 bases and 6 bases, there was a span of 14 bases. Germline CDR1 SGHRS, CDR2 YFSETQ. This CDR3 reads CASSQDYLPEQYF. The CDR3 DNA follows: TGCGCCAGCAGCCAGGACTACCTACCCGAGCAGTACTTC.

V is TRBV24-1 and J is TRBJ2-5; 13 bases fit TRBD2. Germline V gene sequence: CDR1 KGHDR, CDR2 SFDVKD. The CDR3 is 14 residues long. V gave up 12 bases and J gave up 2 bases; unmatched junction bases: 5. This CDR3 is CAPRLAGGQETQYF. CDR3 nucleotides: TGTGCCCCGAGACTAGCGGGGGGACAAGAGACCCAGTACTTC.

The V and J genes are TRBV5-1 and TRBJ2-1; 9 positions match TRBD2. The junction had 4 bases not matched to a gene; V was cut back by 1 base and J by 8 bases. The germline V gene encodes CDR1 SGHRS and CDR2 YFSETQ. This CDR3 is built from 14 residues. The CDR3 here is CASSLRRGGDEQFF. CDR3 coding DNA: TGCGCCAGCAGCTTGAGGCGGGGGGGCGATGAGCAGTTCTTC.

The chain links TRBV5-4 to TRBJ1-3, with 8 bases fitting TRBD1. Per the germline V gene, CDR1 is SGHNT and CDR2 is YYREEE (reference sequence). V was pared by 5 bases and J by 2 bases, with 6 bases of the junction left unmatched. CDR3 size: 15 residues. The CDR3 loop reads CASRGQGSAGNTIYF. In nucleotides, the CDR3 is TGTGCCAGCAGAGGACAGGGTAGTGCTGGAAACACCATATATTTT. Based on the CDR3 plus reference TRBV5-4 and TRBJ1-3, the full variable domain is ETGVTQSPTHLIKTRGQQVTLRCSSQSGHNTVSWYQQALGQGPQFIFQYYREEENGRGNFPPRFSGLQFPNYSSELNVNALELDDSALYLCASRGQGSAGNTIYFGEGSWLTVV.